This T cell receptor (beta chain) originates from a study of blood T cell repertoires in COVID-19. Study as a whole: Samples of COVID-19 (acute and convalescent) were obtained from the United States, Italy and Spain.

For recovered donors of Cohort 3, there were two negative PCRs, clearance, or symptom resolution. The V and J ends lost 5 bases and 0 bases respectively, with 21 bases between them. Germline V CDR1 and CDR2: SNHLY, FYNNEI. CDR3 length equals 18 residues. Sequencing was performed with immunoSEQ multiplex PCR; in TCRdb, only in-frame clones are kept and a portion is missing. The sample includes about 250,000 clones, approximately 90% of them seen just once. Sequencing was carried out using PBMCs or T cells enriched from blood (not recorded which). The chain links TRBV2 to TRBJ2-3; weak D call: TRBD2 (6 bases). This sequence originates from a woman in her forties or fifties who had recovered from COVID-19. The CDR3 protein is CASSRRDSLFASTDTQYF. The CDR3 DNA sequence: TGTGCCAGCAGTCGACGGGACTCCCTCTTTGCGAGCACAGATACGCAGTATTTT.